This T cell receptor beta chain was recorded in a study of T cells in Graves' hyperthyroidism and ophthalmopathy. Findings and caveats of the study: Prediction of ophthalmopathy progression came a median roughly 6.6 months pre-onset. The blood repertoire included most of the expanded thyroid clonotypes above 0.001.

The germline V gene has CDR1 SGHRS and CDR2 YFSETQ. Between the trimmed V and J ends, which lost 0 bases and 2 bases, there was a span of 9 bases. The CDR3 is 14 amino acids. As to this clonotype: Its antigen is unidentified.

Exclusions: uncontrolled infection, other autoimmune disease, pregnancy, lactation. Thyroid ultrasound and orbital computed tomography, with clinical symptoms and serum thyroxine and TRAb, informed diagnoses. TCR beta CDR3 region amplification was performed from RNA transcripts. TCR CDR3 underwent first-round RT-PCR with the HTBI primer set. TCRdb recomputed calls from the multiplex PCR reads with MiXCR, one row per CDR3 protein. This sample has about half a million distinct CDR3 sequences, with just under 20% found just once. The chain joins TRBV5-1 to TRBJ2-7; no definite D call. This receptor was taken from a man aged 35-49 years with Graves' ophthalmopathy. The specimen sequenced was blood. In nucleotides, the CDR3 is TGCGCCAGCAGCTTGGATGATGGGGCCTACGAGCAGTACTTC. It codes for CASSLDDGAYEQYF.